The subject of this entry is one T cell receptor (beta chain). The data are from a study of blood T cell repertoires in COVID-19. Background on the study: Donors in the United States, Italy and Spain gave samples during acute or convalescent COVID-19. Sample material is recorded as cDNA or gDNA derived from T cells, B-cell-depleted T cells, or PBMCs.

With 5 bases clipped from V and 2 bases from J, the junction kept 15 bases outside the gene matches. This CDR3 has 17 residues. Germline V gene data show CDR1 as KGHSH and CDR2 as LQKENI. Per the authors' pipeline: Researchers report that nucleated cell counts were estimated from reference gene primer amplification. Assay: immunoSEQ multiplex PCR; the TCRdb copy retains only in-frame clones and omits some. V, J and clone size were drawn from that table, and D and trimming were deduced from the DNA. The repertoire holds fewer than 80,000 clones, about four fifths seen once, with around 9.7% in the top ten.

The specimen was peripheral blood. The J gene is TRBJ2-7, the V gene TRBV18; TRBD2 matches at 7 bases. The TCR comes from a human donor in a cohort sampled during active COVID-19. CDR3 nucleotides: TGTGCCAGCTCAAAACCCCGTACCGGGACTACTACCTACGAGCAGTACTTC. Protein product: CASSKPRTGTTTYEQYF.